This passage covers 18 T cell receptor beta chains from one sample sequenced in a study of T cells in Graves' hyperthyroidism and ophthalmopathy (dated by TCRdb to about 2019). The protocol used for the library was multiplex PCR. The instrument given in TCRdb is Illumina HiSeq 2000. Amplification of TCR beta CDR3 regions was carried out from RNA transcripts. For the first round of RT-PCR on the TCR CDR3, the HTBI primer set was used together with the Qiagen OneStep RT-PCR kit. In-frame beta chains were kept once TCRdb had trimmed the public reads at Q25 with fastp and called clones with MiXCR. Each CDR3 protein appears once, grouped with its most common genes and DNA. Here the sample has hundreds of thousands of distinct CDR3 sequences; over 15% occur a single time. The ten largest clonotypes hold 15% to 20% of the sample. The specimen sequenced was blood. These receptors were obtained from a woman under 30 with Graves' hyperthyroidism.

J is TRBJ2-7 and V is TRBV28, with 10 bases identical to TRBD2. The CDR3 sequence is 16 residues long. The J segment lost 3 bases and the V segment lost 5 bases, leaving 10 bases of the junction unmatched. The germline V gene encodes CDR1 MDHEN and CDR2 SYDVKM. The CDR3 reads CASSRSAGGGYYEQYF. CDR3 DNA sequence: TGTGCCAGCAGTAGATCAGCGGGAGGGGGCTACTACGAGCAGTACTTC.

The sample holds many counts of this clonotype. The chain recombines TRBV2 with TRBJ2-5; D is unclear. The CDR3 covers 12 residues. Germline assignment: CDR1 SNHLY and CDR2 FYNNEI. Trimming removed 7 bases from V and 7 bases from J, with 13 bases in between. This CDR3 reads CASMASSTTQYF. CDR3 sequence (DNA): TGTGCCAGCATGGCTAGTTCCACGACCCAGTACTTC.

This clonotype was seen at least ten times. The chain joins TRBV11-2 to TRBJ1-5, with unresolved D. The CDR3 is 14 residues long. The V end was cut by 0 bases, the J end by 4 bases, with 7 bases between. Germline V gene sequence: CDR1 SGHAT, CDR2 FQNNGV. CDR3 DNA sequence: TGTGCCAGCAGCTTAGATCATGAGAATCAGCCCCAGCATTTT. Its translation is CASSLDHENQPQHF.

Note on this clonotype: A junction boundary mismatches the germline segment, possibly from a read error. The gene calls are TRBV7-9 and TRBJ2-4; the D gene is possibly TRBD1 (5 bases). The CDR3 covers 17 residues. Germline assignment: CDR1 SEHNR and CDR2 FQNEAQ (reference sequence). The CDR3 protein is CASSLAAPLGLPNTQYF. The CDR3 region has the DNA TGTGCCAGCAGCTTAGCGGCCCCCTTGGGGCTTCCAAACACTCAGTACTTC.

The table lists this clonotype with a few counts. The V call is TRBV20-1, the J call TRBJ1-4, with TRBD1 as a possible D gene (5 bases). The germline gives CDR1 DFQATT, CDR2 SNEGSKA (reference sequence). Trimming removed 8 bases at V and 8 bases at J, with 27 bases between. The CDR3 is made up of 16 amino acids. The CDR3, as DNA: TGCAGTACACAAGAGCTTGGGGGGGGGGTAGTGGAAAAACTGTTTTTT. Translating gives CSTQELGGGVVEKLFF.

This chain uses TRBV2 with TRBJ2-5; a possible D gene is TRBD1 (5 bases). Germline lookup yields CDR1 SNHLY and CDR2 FYNNEI. V was shortened by 4 bases and J by 10 bases, with 13 bases between the two germline ends. The CDR3 is made up of 12 amino acids. The CDR3 here is CASSVIRGDQYF. CDR3 nucleotide sequence: TGTGCCAGCAGTGTTATAAGGGGCGACCAGTACTTC.

This clonotype occurred many times. The chain employs TRBV28 and TRBJ2-1; 11 nucleotides match TRBD2. There are 15 residues in the CDR3. The trim removed 5 bases at V and 15 bases at J, leaving 15 bases unmatched. The germline V gene has CDR1 MDHEN and CDR2 SYDVKM. The CDR3 coding sequence is TGTGCCAGCAGTGCACGGACTAGCGGGTGGCTTAAGACGTTCTTC. Translation gives CASSARTSGWLKTFF.

About this clonotype itself: Since a much larger clone is just one base distant, this may be a read error. The rearrangement links TRBV16 to TRBJ1-4; D perhaps matches TRBD1 (5 bases). The CDR3 contains 17 residues. Germline V CDR1 and CDR2: KGHSY, FQNENV. CDR3 sequence reads: CARSQSIWGDVNEKLFF. The CDR3 nucleotides read TGTGCCAGGAGCCAATCGATATGGGGGGACGTCAATGAAAAACTGTTTTTT.

This clonotype was seen repeatedly, ten times or more. The gene calls are TRBV28 and TRBJ1-5, with a weak D call TRBD1 (5 bases). The CDR3 covers 15 residues. Trimming left V 3 bases short and J 1 base short, with 10 bases between. Germline-derived CDR1 and CDR2 are MDHEN and SYDVKM. CDR3 in amino acids: CASSFPAGSNQPQHF. CDR3 nucleotides: TGTGCCAGCAGTTTCCCCGCAGGGAGCAATCAGCCCCAGCATTTT.

V gene TRBV29-1 combines with J gene TRBJ1-3, with 7 bases matching TRBD1. The ends lost 7 bases at V and 0 bases at J; junction bases unmatched: 3. The germline V gene has CDR1 SQVTM and CDR2 ANQGSEA. This CDR3 contains 13 residues. CDR3: CSAGQSSGNTIYF. The CDR3 DNA reads as TGCAGCGCGGGACAGAGCTCTGGAAACACCATATATTTT. Complete variable domain (other parts from reference TRBV29-1 and TRBJ1-3): SAVISQKPSRDICQRGTSLTIQCQVDSQVTMMFWYRQQPGQSLTLIATANQGSEATYESGFVIDKFPISRPNLTFSTLTVSNMSPEDSSIYLCSAGQSSGNTIYFGEGSWLTVV.

In this sample, this clonotype turned up many times. The chain links TRBV28 to TRBJ1-5; D remains unclear. Trimming took 3 bases from V and 0 from J, leaving 12 bases between them. CDR3 length: 16 amino acids. The germline gives CDR1 MDHEN, CDR2 SYDVKM. The CDR3 is CASSFSTEDSNQPQHF. The CDR3 DNA reads as TGTGCCAGCAGTTTTAGTACGGAAGATAGCAATCAGCCCCAGCATTTT.

This clonotype was recorded at least ten times. The chain links TRBV12-3 or TRBV12-4 to TRBJ2-3; the match to TRBD2 covers 10 bases. Losses at the gene ends were 3 bases for V and 5 bases for J; bases not matched to a gene: 5. The CDR3 is made up of 15 amino acids. The CDR3, as DNA: TGTGCCAGCAGTTTTTTAGCGGGGGGAGGAGATACGCAGTATTTT. Translation gives CASSFLAGGGDTQYF.

The table lists this clonotype with many counts. The CDR3 here is CASSRGSSTSGRRNEQFF. Here the CDR3 DNA reads TGCGCCAGCAGCCGGGGGTCGAGTACTAGCGGGAGGAGGAATGAGCAGTTCTTC. The rearrangement uses TRBV5-1 and TRBJ2-1; 12 nucleotides align to TRBD2. Trimming cost V 4 bases and J 7 bases; bases outside gene matches: 15. Germline CDR1 reads SGHRS; CDR2 reads YFSETQ. The CDR3 contains 18 residues.

The gene calls are TRBV20-1 and TRBJ1-4; D gene unclear. CDR1 and CDR2 (germline): DFQATT, SNEGSKA (reference sequence). V shed 3 bases and J shed 0 bases, with 11 bases lying between them. This CDR3 is built from 15 residues. The CDR3 here is CSASLRGATNEKLFF. The CDR3 DNA sequence: TGCAGTGCTAGTCTCCGCGGGGCAACTAATGAAAAACTGTTTTTT.

This clonotype has at least ten counts. A junction boundary mismatches the germline segment, possibly from a read error. The gene calls are TRBV7-3 and TRBJ1-1; weak D call: TRBD1 (5 bases). Germline loops: CDR1 SGHTA, CDR2 FQGTGA. This CDR3 has 13 amino acids. CDR3 in DNA: TGTGCCAGCAGCCTAACAGGATACACTGAAGCTTTCTTT. It codes for CASSLTGYTEAFF.

V usage is TRBV6-1 and J usage is TRBJ1-1; D gene unclear. Germline CDR1 MNHNS, CDR2 SASEGT. Trimming left V 8 bases short and J 2 bases short, with 12 bases between. The CDR3 is made up of 13 amino acids. In DNA, the CDR3 is TGTGCCAGCGGGAAACAGCCAAACACTGAAGCTTTCTTT. This translates into CASGKQPNTEAFF.

This clonotype has ten or more counts. V and J are TRBV11-3 and TRBJ2-5, with 7 positions matching TRBD1. Germline loops: CDR1 SGHNT, CDR2 YENEEA. V shed 8 bases, J shed 2 bases, and the junction held 5 bases outside the gene matches. There are 13 residues in the CDR3. Here the CDR3 DNA reads TGTGCCAGCGAGAAGGGACAGCAAGAGACCCAGTACTTC. It specifies CASEKGQQETQYF.

This clonotype was observed a handful of times. The rearrangement links TRBV19 to TRBJ2-7; weak D call: TRBD2 (5 bases). Trimming took off 3 bases at V and 0 bases at J, with 9 bases between the two ends. Germline CDR1 is LNHDA and CDR2 is SQIVND (reference sequence). This CDR3 contains 14 residues. CDR3 amino acids: CASSIAGISYEQYF. CDR3 nucleotides: TGTGCCAGTAGTATTGCGGGCATCTCCTACGAGCAGTACTTC.